Below, one T cell receptor (beta chain) is given with its context. Sequencing was performed with immunoSEQ multiplex PCR; in TCRdb, only in-frame clones are kept and a portion is missing. Of roughly 99,000 clones in the sample, 65% to 85% were seen once. This CDR3 is built from 13 residues. This sample is part of a study of blood T cell repertoires in COVID-19. In the study overall: PBMCs, B-cell-depleted T cells, or T cells provided the cDNA or gDNA that made up the material.

The V and J genes are TRBV21-1 and TRBJ2-1; TRBD2 is the table's D call, not checked against the DNA. TRBV21-1 is described as a pseudogene. The TCR comes from a woman of 80 years or more with acute or convalescent COVID-19. The specimen was peripheral blood. The CDR3 protein is CASSKVRSNEQFF. CDR3 nucleotide sequence: TGTGCCAGCAGCAAAGTCCGTTCCAATGAGCAGTTCTTC.